Presented here are 28 T cell receptor beta chains from one specimen sequenced in a study of T cells in Graves' hyperthyroidism and ophthalmopathy. The TCR beta CDR3 regions underwent amplification using RNA transcripts as the source. First-round RT-PCR of the TCR CDR3 relied on the HTBI primer set. Each CDR3 protein is one row after TCRdb ran MiXCR on the multiplex PCR reads. The data hold some 210,000 distinct CDR3 sequences, with roughly 18% observed a single time. The source material was blood. The receptors originated from a man aged 50 or older with Graves' hyperthyroidism.

This clonotype was seen only once. The V and J genes are TRBV7-9 and TRBJ2-7; a possible D gene is TRBD2 (6 bases). Near its end, the DNA agrees better with TRBJ2-1, so the J call may be wrong. CDR3 size: 13 residues. The germline V gene has CDR1 SEHNR and CDR2 FQNEAQ (reference sequence). The CDR3 region is CASSVYSGYEQFF. The CDR3 DNA is TGTGCCAGCAGCGTTTATAGCGGCTACGAGCAGTTCTTC.

This clonotype was found a few times. The chain combines TRBV7-2 with TRBJ2-1; 10 bases fit TRBD2. The CDR3 contains 15 residues. Germline values: CDR1 SGHTA, CDR2 FQGNSA. The V gene end was trimmed by 5 bases and the J gene end by 4 bases; junction bases not matched to a gene: 5. The CDR3 loop reads CASSKGLAVYNEQFF. CDR3 bases: TGTGCCAGCAGCAAAGGACTAGCGGTATACAATGAGCAGTTCTTC.

This clonotype was seen more than once but under ten times. The chain links TRBV5-1 to TRBJ2-5; D ambiguous. The CDR3 is made up of 18 amino acids. Trimming stripped 0 bases from V and 3 bases from J, with 21 bases between. Germline values: CDR1 SGHRS, CDR2 YFSETQ. Here the CDR3 DNA reads TGCGCCAGCAGCTTGGAGGGCCCAATACCGGGCTCAGAAGAGACCCAGTACTTC. It encodes CASSLEGPIPGSEETQYF.

This clonotype was counted ten times or more. The rearrangement joins TRBV11-2 to TRBJ2-3, with D possibly being TRBD1 (6 bases). V shed 5 bases and J shed 1 base, with 19 bases lying between them. Germline assignment: CDR1 SGHAT and CDR2 FQNNGV. CDR3 length: 17 amino acids. CDR3 nucleotide sequence: TGTGCCAGCAGCACTTGGGGGCCTAGGGGAGGCACAGATACGCAGTATTTT. Amino acid sequence: CASSTWGPRGGTDTQYF.

The J gene is TRBJ1-2, the V gene TRBV7-9, with D perhaps matching TRBD1 (6 bases). From germline, CDR1 is SEHNR and CDR2 FQNEAQ (reference sequence). V was pared by 5 bases and J by 5 bases, with 9 bases between. This CDR3 comprises 12 residues. CDR3 sequence reads: CASSQDSYGYTF. The CDR3 nucleotides read TGTGCCAGCAGCCAGGACAGTTATGGCTACACCTTC.

The gene calls are TRBV20-1 and TRBJ2-5; TRBD1 matches at 7 bases. Trimming removed 5 bases from V and 10 bases from J; junction bases left unmatched: 19. The germline V gene encodes CDR1 DFQATT and CDR2 SNEGSKA (reference sequence). This CDR3 contains 15 residues. Written as DNA, the CDR3 is TGCAGTGCTCGCCAGCACCGAGGCGGAACAGGGGTCCAGTACTTC. It encodes CSARQHRGGTGVQYF.

CDR3 bases: TGCGCCAGCAGCCAAGAGCTAGCGGGAGGGTTTTACAATGAGCAGTTCTTC. Translated, it gives CASSQELAGGFYNEQFF. The V and J genes are TRBV4-1 and TRBJ2-1; 12 bases are shared with TRBD2. The CDR3 sequence is 17 residues long. Germline CDR1 and CDR2: MGHRA and YSYEKL. With 0 bases clipped from V and 4 bases from J, the junction kept 4 bases outside the gene matches.

The rearrangement uses TRBV20-1 and TRBJ2-3; 7 bases fit TRBD2. V shed 5 bases, J shed 2 bases, and the junction held 7 bases outside the gene matches. The CDR3 loop spans 14 amino acids. The germline V gene has CDR1 DFQATT and CDR2 SNEGSKA (reference sequence). The CDR3 DNA follows: TGCAGTGCTCGGACTAGACCCAACACAGATACGCAGTATTTT. Its translation: CSARTRPNTDTQYF.

This clonotype was detected many times. The rearrangement joins TRBV5-8 to TRBJ1-1; a weak D match, TRBD1 (5 bases). The CDR3 consists of 12 residues. Per the germline V gene, CDR1 is SGHTS and CDR2 is YDEGEE. Deletions cut 2 bases from V and 11 bases from J, with 13 bases between. The CDR3 nucleotides read TGTGCCAGCAGCTTTCCGGGACTTTCGGCTTTCTTT. The encoded protein is CASSFPGLSAFF.

To note about this clonotype: The conserved phenylalanine or tryptophan is not found at the CDR3 terminus, so this likely reflects a read error. V usage is TRBV7-9 and J usage is TRBJ1-4; D is uncertain. Trimming took off 10 bases at V and 4 bases at J, with 10 bases between the two ends. CDR3 length: 12 amino acids. Germline V gives CDR1 SEHNR, CDR2 FQNEAQ (reference sequence). The CDR3 spells CATPGVNEKLFS. CDR3 nucleotide sequence: TGTGCCACCCCCGGGGTTAATGAAAAACTGTTTTCT.

This clonotype was picked up many times. This chain joins TRBV2 and TRBJ1-1, with TRBD1 identical over 7 bases. The CDR3 has 14 amino acids. V dropped 4 bases and J dropped 5; count of bases not matched to a gene: 7. CDR1 and CDR2 from the germline V gene are SNHLY and FYNNEI. The CDR3 loop reads CASSGGQAKTEAFF. CDR3 coding DNA: TGTGCCAGCAGTGGTGGACAGGCAAAGACTGAAGCTTTCTTT.

This clonotype was found many times. This chain uses TRBV27 with TRBJ2-1; 12 bases match TRBD2. V trimming: 3 bases; J trimming: 6 bases; junction bases outside the gene matches: 6. The CDR3 has 16 amino acids. Germline assignment: CDR1 MNHEY and CDR2 SMNVEV (reference sequence). CDR3: CASSFMTSGSGNEQFF. In nucleotides, the CDR3 is TGTGCCAGCAGTTTCATGACTAGCGGGAGCGGCAATGAGCAGTTCTTC.

This clonotype appeared once. Sequence at one end of the junction differs from germline and may be a read error. The chain is built from TRBV7-9 and TRBJ1-5; 9 positions agree with TRBD1. This CDR3 contains 13 residues. The germline gives CDR1 SEHNR, CDR2 FQNEAQ (reference sequence). In DNA form, the CDR3 reads TGTGCCAGCAGCTTAGACAGGGGGCAGCCCCGGCATTTT. Residues: CASSLDRGQPRHF.

Regarding this clonotype: This could be a read error, since a much larger clone is one nucleotide away. V gene TRBV11-1 combines with J gene TRBJ2-5; D is undetermined. CDR3 length: 16 amino acids. Germline V gives CDR1 SGHAT, CDR2 FQDESV (reference sequence). In nucleotides, the CDR3 is TGTGCCAGCAGCCCTTCCGGTTTCCAGGCCCAAGAGACCCGGTACTTC. This gives the protein CASSPSGFQAQETRYF. Drawing the rest from reference TRBV11-1 and TRBJ2-5, the complete variable domain is EAEVAQSPRYKITEKSQAVAFWCDPISGHATLYWYRQILGQGPELLVQFQDESVVDDSQLPKDRFSAERLKGVDSTLKIQPAELGDSAMYLCASSPSGFQAQETRYFGPGTRLLVL.

This clonotype was picked up many times. The V and J genes are TRBV6-1 and TRBJ1-1; tentative D call: TRBD1 (6 bases). V lost 8 bases and J 0 bases, leaving 13 bases between the germline ends. The CDR3 covers 14 residues. Germline values: CDR1 MNHNS, CDR2 SASEGT. The CDR3 is CASLEGVMNTEAFF. The CDR3 DNA follows: TGTGCCAGCCTGGAGGGGGTTATGAACACTGAAGCTTTCTTT.

The chain is built from TRBV18 and TRBJ2-7; 14 bases match TRBD2. J gave up 4 bases and V 3 bases, and 14 bases lay outside the gene matches. Germline CDR1 KGHSH, CDR2 LQKENI. The CDR3 contains 19 residues. CDR3 in amino acids: CASSPGTSGREIGSYEQYF. DNA for the CDR3: TGTGCCAGCTCACCCGGGACTAGCGGGAGAGAAATAGGTTCTTACGAGCAGTACTTC.

This clonotype has at least ten counts. The chain has TRBV7-9 and TRBJ1-1; a weak D match, TRBD1 (6 bases). Trimming took off 7 bases at V and 6 bases at J, with 18 bases between the two ends. There are 14 residues in the CDR3. Germline CDR1 SEHNR, CDR2 FQNEAQ (reference sequence). The CDR3 nucleotides read TGTGCCAGCACCCGATCAGGGGAAGGGGCTGAAGCTTTCTTT. Amino acid sequence: CASTRSGEGAEAFF.

In this sample, this clonotype turned up a few times. The rearrangement uses TRBV5-1 and TRBJ2-5; tentatively, D is TRBD1 (6 bases). Trimming pared 6 bases from V and 7 bases from J, leaving 19 bases between. This CDR3 is 14 amino acids long. Per germline, CDR1 SGHRS and CDR2 YFSETQ. The CDR3 loop is CASMPGQSQGTQYF. The DNA for the CDR3 is TGCGCCAGCATGCCGGGACAATCACAGGGGACCCAGTACTTC.

This clonotype was seen only a few times. A read error may produce the germline difference seen at one junction end. The chain joins TRBV27 to TRBJ2-3; 8 bases are shared with TRBD2. This CDR3 contains 15 residues. Germline V gives CDR1 MNHEY, CDR2 SMNVEV (reference sequence). In nucleotides, the CDR3 is TGTGCCAGCAGTGTCACTGCGGGAGGCACAGATGCGCAGTATTTT. Translating gives CASSVTAGGTDAQYF.

With respect to this clonotype: A much bigger clone sits one base away, suggesting this may be a read error. The rearrangement uses TRBV30 and TRBJ2-3; the D gene is possibly TRBD2 (5 bases). There are 17 residues in the CDR3. CDR1 is GTSNPN, CDR2 SVGIG, per germline (reference sequence). V was trimmed by 0 bases and J by 3 bases, leaving 19 bases between them. The CDR3 bases are TGTGCCTGGAGTGTACTAGGTTCTCAGGACTTGACAGATACGCAGTATTTT. Its translation: CAWSVLGSQDLTDTQYF. Based on the CDR3 plus reference TRBV30 and TRBJ2-3, the full variable domain is SQTIHQWPATLVQPVGSPLSLECTVEGTSNPNLYWYRQAAGRGLQLLFYSVGIGQISSEVPQNLSASRPQDRQFILSSKKLLLSDSGFYLCAWSVLGSQDLTDTQYFGPGTRLTVL.

This chain uses TRBV10-3 with TRBJ2-7, with 9 bases that match TRBD1. Losses at the gene ends were 4 bases for V and 6 bases for J; bases not matched to a gene: 1. Germline lookup yields CDR1 ENHRY and CDR2 SYGVKD. The CDR3 length is 12 residues. CDR3 nucleotide sequence: TGTGCCATCAGTGTGACAGGGGGCGAGCAGTACTTC. It is translated as CAISVTGGEQYF.

The chain employs TRBV7-6 and TRBJ2-1; either TRBD1 or TRBD2 may supply D (7 bases each). CDR3 size: 16 residues. Trimming took 5 bases from V and 7 from J, leaving 21 bases between them. Germline-derived CDR1 and CDR2 are SGHVS and FNYEAQ. The DNA of the CDR3 is TGTGCCAGCAGCCGGGCTGGGCGCAGGGGGGGGAATGAGCAGTTCTTC. It is translated as CASSRAGRRGGNEQFF. The entire variable domain, with the rest obtained from reference TRBV7-6 and TRBJ2-1, is as follows: GAGVSQSPRYKVTKRGQDVALRCDPISGHVSLYWYRQALGQGPEFLTYFNYEAQQDKSGLPNDRFSAERPEGSISTLTIQRTEQRDSAMYRCASSRAGRRGGNEQFFGPGTRLTVL.

In this sample, this clonotype turned up many times. V and J are TRBV28 and TRBJ1-4, with unresolved D. The CDR3 sequence is 15 residues long. Trimming removed 1 base at V and 8 bases at J, with 14 bases between. Germline values: CDR1 MDHEN, CDR2 SYDVKM. The CDR3 region has the DNA TGTGCCAGCAGTTTATTCTGGAAACAAAGAGAAAAACTGTTTTTT. Translation: CASSLFWKQREKLFF.

For the CDR3, the DNA is TGTGCCAGCAGCCCCAGGACAGGGGGATTCACCGGGGAGCTGTTTTTT. Its protein is CASSPRTGGFTGELFF. The chain is built from TRBV14 and TRBJ2-2; TRBD1 matches 10 bases. Germline CDR1 and CDR2: SGHDN and FVKESK. V shed 4 bases, J shed 4 bases, and the junction held 6 bases outside the gene matches. This CDR3 region has 16 residues.

This clonotype occurred many times. The junction departs from germline at one end; a sequencing error may be responsible. The gene calls are TRBV3-1 and TRBJ1-4; no clear D gene. The germline CDR1 and CDR2 sequences are LGHDT and YNNKEL (reference sequence). The CDR3 contains 11 residues. For the CDR3, the DNA is TGTGCCAGCAGTCAAGCTGAAAAACTGTTTTTT. It codes for CASSQAEKLFF.

V gene TRBV20-1 combines with J gene TRBJ2-5; TRBD1 matches 8 bases. V shed 5 bases and J 5 bases; nucleotides not matched to a gene: 7. The CDR3 has 13 residues. The V gene's germline CDR1 is DFQATT and CDR2 SNEGSKA (reference sequence). The CDR3 here is CSAWRTGRETQYF. The CDR3 bases are TGCAGTGCTTGGAGGACAGGGAGGGAGACCCAGTACTTC.

The chain is built from TRBV20-1 and TRBJ2-1; 7 nucleotides line up with TRBD2. Germline V gene lookup returns CDR1 DFQATT and CDR2 SNEGSKA (reference sequence). Unmatched junction bases numbered 7, after V lost 0 bases and J lost 2 bases. The CDR3 is 16 residues long. Here the CDR3 reads CSARDRASGTYNEQFF. For the CDR3, the DNA is TGCAGTGCTAGAGATCGGGCTAGCGGTACCTACAATGAGCAGTTCTTC.

This clonotype showed up many times. The rearrangement uses TRBV7-2 and TRBJ2-3, with TRBD2 matching 11 bases. This CDR3 spans 16 amino acids. Germline V CDR1 and CDR2: SGHTA, FQGNSA. V was pared by 5 bases and J by 0 bases, with 4 bases of the junction left unmatched. The CDR3 sequence: CASSPRLAGSTDTQYF. The CDR3 DNA sequence: TGTGCCAGCAGCCCCCGACTAGCGGGAAGCACAGATACGCAGTATTTT.